The clone carrying this T cell receptor beta chain has more than one count but fewer than ten. No antigen is known for it. TCRdb processed the 5' RACE reads anew with MiXCR; each CDR3 protein has one entry. The table includes 250,000 to 350,000 distinct CDR3 sequences, 7% to 9% detected once. The data are from a study of CD8 T cells in ankylosing spondylitis. Trimming took off 2 bases at V and 5 bases at J, with 13 bases between the two ends. The CDR3 length is 14 residues. Germline V lookup: CDR1 SEHNR, CDR2 FQNEAQ (reference sequence). Study-wide results and caveats: Enrichment of disease-linked clones was reportedly significant in matched ankylosing spondylitis synovial fluid. About eight highly homologous variants made up a TCR beta motif that seemed to typify ankylosing spondylitis blood.

The chain joins TRBV7-9 to TRBJ2-7; D ambiguous. The clonotype originates from a male donor with ankylosing spondylitis. Material for sequencing was blood, either unsorted or a sorted T cell fraction (not recorded which). Here the CDR3 DNA reads TGTGCCAGCAGCTTAAGTGCTCGGCTCCACGAGCAGTACTTC. Translated, it gives CASSLSARLHEQYF. The full variable domain, with the rest looked up from reference TRBV7-9 and TRBJ2-7, is DTGVSQNPRHKITKRGQNVTFRCDPISEHNRLYWYRQTLGQGPEFLTYFQNEAQLEKSRLLSDRFSAERPKGSFSTLEIQRTEQGDSAMYLCASSLSARLHEQYFGPGTRLTVT.